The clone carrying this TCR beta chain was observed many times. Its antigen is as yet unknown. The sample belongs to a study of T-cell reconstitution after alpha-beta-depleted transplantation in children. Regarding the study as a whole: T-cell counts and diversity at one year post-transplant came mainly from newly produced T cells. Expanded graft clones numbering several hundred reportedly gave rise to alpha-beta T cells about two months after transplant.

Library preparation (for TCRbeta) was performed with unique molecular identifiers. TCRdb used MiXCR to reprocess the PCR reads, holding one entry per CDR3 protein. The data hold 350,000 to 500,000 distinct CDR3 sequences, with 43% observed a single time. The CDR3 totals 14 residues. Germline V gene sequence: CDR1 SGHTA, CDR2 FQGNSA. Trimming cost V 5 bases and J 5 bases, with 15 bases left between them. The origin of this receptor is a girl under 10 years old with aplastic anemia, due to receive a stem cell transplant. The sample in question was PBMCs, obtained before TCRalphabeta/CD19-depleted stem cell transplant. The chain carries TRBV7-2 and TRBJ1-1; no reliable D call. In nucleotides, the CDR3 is TGTGCCAGCAGCCTGAATGCGGGGTTAACTGAAGCTTTCTTT. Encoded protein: CASSLNAGLTEAFF.